These 10 T cell receptor beta chains were sequenced from one sample in a study of blood T cell repertoires in COVID-19. Sequencing was performed with immunoSEQ multiplex PCR; in TCRdb, only in-frame clones are kept and a portion is missing. The data contain around 250,000 clones, about 84% of them singletons. Sequenced input: peripheral blood. The origin of the receptors is an elderly man with acute or convalescent COVID-19.

The chain is built from TRBV27 and TRBJ2-7; TRBD2 is a possible D gene (5 bases). The germline CDR1 and CDR2 sequences are MNHEY and SMNVEV (reference sequence). This CDR3 region has 14 residues. V was clipped by 9 bases and J by 2 bases, with 17 bases between them. In nucleotides, the CDR3 is TGTGCCAGTAGGACTGGGATTGGAGCCTACGAGCAGTACTTC. Translating it yields CASRTGIGAYEQYF.

The J gene is TRBJ1-3, the V gene TRBV5-1; D is possibly TRBD1 (6 bases). The CDR3 spans 15 residues. V lost 4 bases to trimming and J lost 4 bases, with 15 bases between them. The germline CDR1 and CDR2 sequences are SGHRS and YFSETQ. DNA for the CDR3: TGCGCCAGCAGCCCAGGCACTGGACAGGGAAACACCATATATTTT. This codes for CASSPGTGQGNTIYF.

This clone was observed a single time. The chain carries TRBV7-2 and TRBJ2-3; maybe TRBD2 (5 bases). V was cut by 0 bases and J by 1 base, with 14 bases left in between. The CDR3 sequence is 17 residues long. Germline V CDR1 and CDR2: SGHTA, FQGNSA. This CDR3 is CASSLARNLGGTDTQYF. Here the CDR3 DNA reads TGTGCCAGCAGCTTAGCGAGGAATCTCGGGGGCACAGATACGCAGTATTTT.

This clone was recorded once. The chain uses TRBV11-1 and TRBJ1-2; 9 nucleotides line up with TRBD1. CDR1 SGHAT and CDR2 FQDESV come from the germline V gene (reference sequence). The ends lost 5 bases at V and 4 bases at J; junction bases unmatched: 5. The CDR3 extends over 14 amino acids. The chain's CDR3 is CASSREDRGYGYTF. DNA of the CDR3: TGTGCCAGCAGCCGCGAGGACAGGGGCTATGGCTACACCTTC.

The chain has TRBV4-1 and TRBJ1-1; TRBD1 matches at 11 bases. Per the germline V gene, CDR1 is MGHRA and CDR2 is YSYEKL. V dropped 5 bases and J dropped 11; count of bases not matched to a gene: 10. The CDR3 consists of 14 residues. CDR3 bases: TGCGCCAGCAGCGAATCCGGGACAGGGGGAGTTGCTTTCTTT. Its protein is CASSESGTGGVAFF.

The CDR3 DNA reads TGTGCCAGCAGCTTAGTCCAGGGTCAAGGCATTCAGTACTTC. It yields the protein CASSLVQGQGIQYF. The chain uses TRBV7-2 and TRBJ2-4; D might be TRBD1 (5 bases). Trimming stripped 1 base from V and 9 bases from J, with 13 bases between. CDR1 SGHTA and CDR2 FQGNSA come from the germline V gene. The CDR3 loop spans 14 amino acids.

V and J are TRBV6-5 and TRBJ1-1; perhaps TRBD1 as D (5 bases). CDR1 and CDR2 from the germline V gene are MNHEY and SVGAGI. V lost 6 bases, J lost 4 bases, and 15 bases lay in between. The CDR3 extends over 14 amino acids. The CDR3 nucleotides are TGTGCCAGCAGACCGGGGGGGAGGACCACTGAAGCTTTCTTT. Protein product: CASRPGGRTTEAFF.

The chain couples TRBV21-1 to TRBJ1-6. TRBV21-1 is listed as a pseudogene. CDR3 size: 14 residues. The CDR3 region is CASSIGRRNSPLHF. The CDR3 DNA sequence: TGTGCCAGCAGCATAGGGCGGAGGAATTCACCCCTCCACTTT.

This CDR3 reads CASSLAGGRYNEQFF. The CDR3 coding sequence is TGTGCCAGCAGCTTAGCGGGAGGGCGATACAATGAGCAGTTCTTC. V gene TRBV11-2 combines with J gene TRBJ2-1; 8 nucleotides line up with TRBD2. J was trimmed by 4 bases and V by 1 base; bases with no gene match: 3. The CDR3 has 15 amino acids. CDR1 is SGHAT, CDR2 FQNNGV, per germline. The full variable domain, rest sourced from reference TRBV11-2 and TRBJ2-1, is EAGVAQSPRYKIIEKRQSVAFWCNPISGHATLYWYQQILGQGPKLLIQFQNNGVVDDSQLPKDRFSAERLKGVDSTLKIQPAKLEDSAVYLCASSLAGGRYNEQFFGPGTRLTVL.

The V call is TRBV29-1, the J call TRBJ1-2, with D perhaps TRBD1 (6 bases). CDR3 length: 13 residues. Trimming removed 6 bases at V and 4 bases at J, with 15 bases between. In germline, CDR1 is SQVTM, CDR2 ANQGSEA. CDR3 bases: TGCAGCGTAGTTGGGGGCACCCTCTATGGCTACACCTTC. As protein: CSVVGGTLYGYTF.